This T cell receptor beta chain was sequenced in a study of OX40 agonist ivuxolimab in advanced cancers. Looking at the study overall: An anti-OX40 (CD134) antibody with agonistic activity, ivuxolimab, was administered to patients. Prior checkpoint blockade (anti-PD-1, anti-PD-L1 or anti-CTLA-4) was permitted; approximately 44% had it.

Findings of the study overall: Low normalized T-cell clonal expansion also characterized some of the nonresponders.

Germline V gives CDR1 SGHKS, CDR2 YYEKEE (reference sequence). V was trimmed by 1 base and J by 4 bases, leaving 15 bases between them. This CDR3 comprises 16 residues. This clone has only a few counts. No antigen is known for it. TCRdb's table, derived via immunoSEQ multiplex PCR, lists solely in-frame clones and lacks some. The sample shows tens of thousands of clones, around 84% of them seen only once. Any history of autoimmune disease or systemic immunosuppression disqualified patients. The sequencing used CD4+ or CD8+ T cells sorted from blood, collected in a trial of the OX40 agonist ivuxolimab. This clonotype was obtained from an adult with an advanced solid tumor such as melanoma, head and neck, liver or kidney cancer. The genes are TRBV5-5 and TRBJ2-4; possible D gene TRBD1, 5 bases. The CDR3 is CASSLLLTAQKNIQYF. In DNA, the CDR3 is TGTGCCAGCAGCTTGTTGCTGACAGCCCAAAAAAACATTCAGTACTTC.